The sequence of this TCR beta chain was determined in a study of T cells in Graves' hyperthyroidism and ophthalmopathy. This clonotype was picked up many times. There were TCR beta CDR3 regions amplified from RNA transcripts. During a first-round RT-PCR of the TCR CDR3, the HTBI primer set was used. Each CDR3 protein is one row after TCRdb ran MiXCR on the multiplex PCR reads. The table has fewer than 350,000 distinct CDR3 sequences, over 20% seen once. Germline V CDR1 and CDR2: LGHDT, YNNKEL (reference sequence). V lost 4 bases to trimming and J lost 5 bases, with 12 bases between them. The CDR3 consists of 14 residues.

The sample was blood. The TCR originated in a woman aged 45 to 65 with Graves' hyperthyroidism. The rearrangement links TRBV3-1 to TRBJ1-5, with D perhaps matching TRBD1 (6 bases). DNA of the CDR3: TGTGCCAGCAGCCTGGGGGCAGGGCATCAGCCCCAGCATTTT. This gives the protein CASSLGAGHQPQHF.